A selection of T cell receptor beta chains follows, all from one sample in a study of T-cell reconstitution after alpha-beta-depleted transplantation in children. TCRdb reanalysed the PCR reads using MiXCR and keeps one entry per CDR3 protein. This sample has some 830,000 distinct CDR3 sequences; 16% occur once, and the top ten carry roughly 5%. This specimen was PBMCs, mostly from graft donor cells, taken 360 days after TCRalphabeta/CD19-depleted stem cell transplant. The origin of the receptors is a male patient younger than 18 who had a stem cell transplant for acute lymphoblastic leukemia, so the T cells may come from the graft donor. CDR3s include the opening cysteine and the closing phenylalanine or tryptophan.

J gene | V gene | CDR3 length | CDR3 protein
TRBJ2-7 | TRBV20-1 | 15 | CSARDLGTGSYEQYF
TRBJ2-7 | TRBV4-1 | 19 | CASSQYLLAGGTSSYEQYF
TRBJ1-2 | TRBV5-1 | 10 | CASSPPGYTF
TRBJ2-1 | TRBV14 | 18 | CASSQDSLTWLSRDEQFF
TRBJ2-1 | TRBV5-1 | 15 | CASSLTSGKGNEQFF
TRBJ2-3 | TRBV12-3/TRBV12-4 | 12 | CASSPSGDTQYF
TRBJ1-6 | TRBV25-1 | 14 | CASSGHLSWSPLHF
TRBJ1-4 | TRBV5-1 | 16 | CASSLAGVSTNEKLFF
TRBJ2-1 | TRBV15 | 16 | CATSRRLRQGMDEQFF
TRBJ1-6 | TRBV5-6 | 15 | CASSLGDTRNSPLHF
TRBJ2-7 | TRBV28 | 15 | CASRPQTSGRREQYF
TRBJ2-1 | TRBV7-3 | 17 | CASSLNLGLDKYNEQFF
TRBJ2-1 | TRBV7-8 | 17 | CASSFLGLARSYNEQFF
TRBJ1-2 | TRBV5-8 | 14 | CASSVNRDNYGYTF
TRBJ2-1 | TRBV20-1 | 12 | CSAGSVEVEQFF
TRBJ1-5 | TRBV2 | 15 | CASRATGGPNQPQHF
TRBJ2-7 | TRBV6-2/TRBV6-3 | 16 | CASSRAPTGGIYEQYF
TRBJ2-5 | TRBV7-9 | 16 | CASSPRTGRLQETQYF
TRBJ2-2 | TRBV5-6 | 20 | CASSLFLRGFQGPNTGELFF
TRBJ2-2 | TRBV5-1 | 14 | CASSLGQNTGELFF
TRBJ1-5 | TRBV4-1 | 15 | CASSLAWGGNQPQHF
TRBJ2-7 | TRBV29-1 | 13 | CSVVLAGEYEQYF
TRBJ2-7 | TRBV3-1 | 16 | CASSQAKAGGPYEQYF